This T cell receptor beta chain derives from a study of regulatory T cells in long-lasting Graves disease. CDR3 regions were amplified by Arm-PCR using iRepertoire HTBI primers to build TCR beta libraries. In the authors' methods: Identified across the samples were over 50 TRBV segments and more than twelve TRBJ segments. In TCRdb, the multiplex PCR reads were re-called with MiXCR into one record per CDR3 protein. In this record, the V and J calls reflect TCRdb's handling and not the investigators' own analysis. Of 250,000 or so distinct CDR3 sequences in the sample, over 20% were seen once. There are many counts of this clonotype. The time point denotes: newly diagnosed GD, antithyroid drugs for less than 3 months. Researchers made the TCR library from RNA that was extracted from PBMCs. The diagnosis of Graves' disease used American Thyroid Association guidelines. Trimming pared 7 bases from V and 0 bases from J, leaving 14 bases between. CDR1 and CDR2 (germline): SGDLS, YYNGEE. The CDR3 consists of 15 residues.

The TCR originated in a female donor with Graves disease. The genes are TRBV9 and TRBJ2-1; D is perhaps TRBD1 (6 bases). The sample here was peripheral blood mononuclear cells (PBMCs), taken at new diagnosis, from a patient treated with antithyroid drugs. The CDR3 sequence: CASAQGGRSYNEQFF. The CDR3 DNA sequence: TGTGCCAGCGCGCAAGGGGGACGCTCCTACAATGAGCAGTTCTTC.